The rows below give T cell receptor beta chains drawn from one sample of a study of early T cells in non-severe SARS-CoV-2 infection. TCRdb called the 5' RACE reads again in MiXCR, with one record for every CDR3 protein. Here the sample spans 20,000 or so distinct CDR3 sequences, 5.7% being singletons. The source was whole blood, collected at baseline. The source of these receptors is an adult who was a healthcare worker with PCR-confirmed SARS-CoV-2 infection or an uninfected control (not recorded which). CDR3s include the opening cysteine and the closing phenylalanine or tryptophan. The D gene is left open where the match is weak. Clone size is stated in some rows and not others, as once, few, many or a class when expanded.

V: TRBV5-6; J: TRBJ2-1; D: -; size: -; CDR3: CASSRGPGSYNEQFF; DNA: TGTGCCAGCAGTAGAGGTCCCGGTTCCTACAATGAGCAGTTCTTC
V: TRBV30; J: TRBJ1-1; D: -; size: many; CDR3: CAWSVVTEAFF; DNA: TGTGCCTGGAGTGTAGTTACTGAAGCTTTCTTT
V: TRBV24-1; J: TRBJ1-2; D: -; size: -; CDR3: CATSDSGRRGYTF; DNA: TGTGCCACCAGTGATTCGGGGCGTCGTGGCTACACCTTC
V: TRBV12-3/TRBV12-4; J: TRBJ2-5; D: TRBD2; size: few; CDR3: CASVKRGGRETQYF; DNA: TGTGCCAGCGTAAAGCGGGGGGGTCGAGAGACCCAGTACTTC
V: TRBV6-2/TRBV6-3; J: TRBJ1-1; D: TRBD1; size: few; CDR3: CASSYSMGTGIAEAFF; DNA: TGTGCCAGCAGTTACTCGATGGGGACAGGGATTGCTGAAGCTTTCTTT
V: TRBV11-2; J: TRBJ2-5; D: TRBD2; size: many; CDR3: CASSLFLAGPRETQYF; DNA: TGTGCCAGCAGCTTATTTCTAGCGGGGCCGCGAGAGACCCAGTACTTC
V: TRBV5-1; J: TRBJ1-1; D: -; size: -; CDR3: CASSLASGVTEAFF; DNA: TGCGCCAGCAGCTTGGCCAGCGGGGTCACTGAAGCTTTCTTT
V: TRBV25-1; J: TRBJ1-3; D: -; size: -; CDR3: CASSDSLAGSTIYF; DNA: TGTGCCAGCAGTGACAGCCTTGCGGGAAGCACCATATATTTT
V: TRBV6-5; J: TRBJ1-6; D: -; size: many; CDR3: CASSYSFGQGGNSPLHF; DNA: TGTGCCAGCAGTTACTCGTTCGGGCAGGGTGGTAATTCACCCCTCCACTTT
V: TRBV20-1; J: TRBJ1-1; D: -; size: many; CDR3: CSARSGGLEEAFF; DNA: TGCAGTGCTAGATCGGGGGGCCTTGAGGAAGCTTTCTTT
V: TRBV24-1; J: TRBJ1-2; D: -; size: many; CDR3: CATSDWTGGGYTF; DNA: TGTGCCACCAGTGATTGGACGGGAGGCGGCTACACCTTC
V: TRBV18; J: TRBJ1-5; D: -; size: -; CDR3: CASSPGTGLQPQHF; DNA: TGTGCCAGCTCACCGGGAACAGGCCTACAGCCCCAGCATTTT
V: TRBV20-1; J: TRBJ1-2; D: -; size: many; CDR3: CSARFADRIYGYTF; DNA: TGCAGTGCTAGATTTGCCGACAGGATTTATGGCTACACCTTC
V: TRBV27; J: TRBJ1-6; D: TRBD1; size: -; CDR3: CASSLRDRATYNSPLHF; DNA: TGTGCCAGCAGTCTCCGGGACAGGGCTACTTATAATTCACCCCTCCACTTT
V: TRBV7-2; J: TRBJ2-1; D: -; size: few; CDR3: CASSFRSYNEQFF; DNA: TGTGCCAGCAGCTTCCGCTCCTACAATGAGCAGTTCTTC
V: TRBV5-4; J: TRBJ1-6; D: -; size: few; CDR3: CASSLGTTNSPLHF; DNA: TGTGCCAGCAGCTTAGGAACAACCAATTCACCCCTCCACTTT
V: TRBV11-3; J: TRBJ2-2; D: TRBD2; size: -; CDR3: CASSWGLVVGTGELFF; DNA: TGTGCCAGCAGCTGGGGACTAGTGGTCGGCACCGGGGAGCTGTTTTTT
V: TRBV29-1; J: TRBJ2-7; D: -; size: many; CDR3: CSVVRGSYEQYF; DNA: TGCAGCGTTGTTCGGGGAAGCTACGAGCAGTACTTC
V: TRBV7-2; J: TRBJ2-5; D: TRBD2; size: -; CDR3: CASSLYAGVQETQYF; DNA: TGTGCCAGCAGCTTATACGCGGGGGTTCAAGAGACCCAGTACTTC
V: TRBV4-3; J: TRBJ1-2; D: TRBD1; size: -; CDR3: CASSQVQGGDYGYTF; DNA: TGCGCCAGCAGCCAAGTTCAGGGGGGAGACTATGGCTACACCTTC
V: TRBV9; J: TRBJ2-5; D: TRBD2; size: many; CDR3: CASSVGEGSQETQYF; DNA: TGTGCCAGCAGCGTAGGGGAGGGGAGCCAAGAGACCCAGTACTTC
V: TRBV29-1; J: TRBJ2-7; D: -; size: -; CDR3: CSVEVTGLHDEQYF; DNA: TGCAGCGTTGAAGTGACGGGACTGCATGACGAGCAGTACTTC
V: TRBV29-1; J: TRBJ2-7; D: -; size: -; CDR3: CSGQQGYEQYF; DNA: TGCAGCGGTCAGCAGGGATACGAGCAGTACTTC
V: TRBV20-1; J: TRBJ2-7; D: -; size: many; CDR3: CSARASYEQYF; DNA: TGCAGTGCTAGGGCCTCCTACGAGCAGTACTTC
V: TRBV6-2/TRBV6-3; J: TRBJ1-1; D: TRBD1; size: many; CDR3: CASSSPRTGIKRNTEAFF; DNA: TGTGCCAGCAGTTCGCCTCGGACAGGGATAAAGAGGAACACTGAAGCTTTCTTT
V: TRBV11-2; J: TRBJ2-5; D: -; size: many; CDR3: CASSLEGTPKETQYF; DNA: TGTGCCAGCAGCTTAGAAGGGACACCCAAAGAGACCCAGTACTTC
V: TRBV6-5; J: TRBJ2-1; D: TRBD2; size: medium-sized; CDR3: CASSLSSGLTYNEQFF; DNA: TGTGCCAGCAGTTTAAGTAGCGGGCTAACTTACAATGAGCAGTTCTTC
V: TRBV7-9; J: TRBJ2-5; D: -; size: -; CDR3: CASSSPRGYQETQYF; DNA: TGTGCCAGCAGCTCCCCCAGGGGTTATCAAGAGACCCAGTACTTC
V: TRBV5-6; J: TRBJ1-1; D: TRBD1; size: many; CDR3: CASSLVWDRRGTEAFF; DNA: TGTGCCAGCAGCTTGGTGTGGGACAGGAGGGGCACTGAAGCTTTCTTT
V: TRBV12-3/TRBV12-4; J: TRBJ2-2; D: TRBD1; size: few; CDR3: CASSSTGEYTGELFF; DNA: TGTGCCAGCAGCTCGACAGGGGAATACACCGGGGAGCTGTTTTTT
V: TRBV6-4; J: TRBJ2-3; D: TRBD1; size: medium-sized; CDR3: CASSDSLGTGTDTQYF; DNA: TGTGCCAGCAGTGACTCACTAGGGACAGGAACAGATACGCAGTATTTT
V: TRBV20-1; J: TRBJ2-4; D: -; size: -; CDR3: CSARDWRGNIQYF; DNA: TGCAGTGCTAGAGATTGGCGCGGAAACATTCAGTACTTC
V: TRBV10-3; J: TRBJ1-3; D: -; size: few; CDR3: CAISGAASSGNTIYF; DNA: TGTGCCATCAGTGGGGCAGCCTCGTCTGGAAACACCATATATTTT